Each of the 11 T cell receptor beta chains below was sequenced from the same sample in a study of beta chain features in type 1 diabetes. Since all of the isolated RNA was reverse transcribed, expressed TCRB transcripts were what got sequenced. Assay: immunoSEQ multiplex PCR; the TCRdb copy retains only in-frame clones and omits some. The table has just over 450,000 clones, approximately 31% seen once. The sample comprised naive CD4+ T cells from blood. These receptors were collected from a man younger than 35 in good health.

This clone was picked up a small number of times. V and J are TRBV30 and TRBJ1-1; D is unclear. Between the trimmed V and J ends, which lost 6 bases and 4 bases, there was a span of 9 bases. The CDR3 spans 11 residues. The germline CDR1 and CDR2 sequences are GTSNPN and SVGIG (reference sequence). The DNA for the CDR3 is TGTGCCTGTATCCGCGGCACTGAAGCTTTCTTT. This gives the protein CACIRGTEAFF.

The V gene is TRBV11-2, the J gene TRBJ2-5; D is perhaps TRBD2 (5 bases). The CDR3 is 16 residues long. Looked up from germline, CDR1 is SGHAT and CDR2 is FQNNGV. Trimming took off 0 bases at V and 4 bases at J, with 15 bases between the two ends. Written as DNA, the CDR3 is TGTGCCAGCAGCTTAGATGGGCGGGCCGCAGCAGAGACCCAGTACTTC. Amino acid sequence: CASSLDGRAAAETQYF. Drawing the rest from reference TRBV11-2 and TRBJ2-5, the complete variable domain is EAGVAQSPRYKIIEKRQSVAFWCNPISGHATLYWYQQILGQGPKLLIQFQNNGVVDDSQLPKDRFSAERLKGVDSTLKIQPAKLEDSAVYLCASSLDGRAAAETQYFGPGTRLLVL.

The CDR3 sequence is CSVGQVVTYGYTF. The CDR3, as DNA: TGCAGCGTTGGCCAGGTGGTGACCTATGGCTACACCTTC. The rearrangement joins TRBV29-1 to TRBJ1-2; D is ambiguous. Germline loops: CDR1 SQVTM, CDR2 ANQGSEA. This CDR3 contains 13 residues. V was shortened by 4 bases and J by 4 bases, with 13 bases between the two germline ends.

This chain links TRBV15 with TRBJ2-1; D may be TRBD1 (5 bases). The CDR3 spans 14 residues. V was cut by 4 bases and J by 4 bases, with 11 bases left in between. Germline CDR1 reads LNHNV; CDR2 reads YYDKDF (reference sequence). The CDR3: CATSMARAYNEQFF. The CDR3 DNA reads TGTGCCACCAGCATGGCCAGGGCTTACAATGAGCAGTTCTTC.

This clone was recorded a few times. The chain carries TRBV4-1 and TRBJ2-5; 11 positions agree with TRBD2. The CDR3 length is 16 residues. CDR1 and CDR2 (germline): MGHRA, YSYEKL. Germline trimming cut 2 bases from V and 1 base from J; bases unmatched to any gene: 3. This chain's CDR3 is CASSQPGTSGQETQYF. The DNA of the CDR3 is TGCGCCAGCAGCCAACCCGGGACTAGCGGCCAAGAGACCCAGTACTTC.

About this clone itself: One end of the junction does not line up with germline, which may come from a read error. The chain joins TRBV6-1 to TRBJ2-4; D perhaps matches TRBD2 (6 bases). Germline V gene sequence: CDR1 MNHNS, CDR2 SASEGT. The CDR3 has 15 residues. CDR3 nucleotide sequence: TGTGCCAGCAGGGAAGAGCGGCGGGGCAAAAACATTCAGTACTTC. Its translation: CASREERRGKNIQYF.

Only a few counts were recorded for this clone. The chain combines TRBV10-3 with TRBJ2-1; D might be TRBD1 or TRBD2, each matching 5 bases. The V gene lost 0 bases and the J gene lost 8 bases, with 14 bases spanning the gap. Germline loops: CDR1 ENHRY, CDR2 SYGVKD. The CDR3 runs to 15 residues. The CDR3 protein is CAISESTRGQDEQFF. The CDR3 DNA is TGTGCCATCAGTGAGTCGACGAGGGGTCAAGATGAGCAGTTCTTC.

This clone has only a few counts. The CDR3 nucleotides are TGTGCCTGGAGTGTTGTCACCGAGACCCAGTACTTC. Amino acids: CAWSVVTETQYF. The chain recombines TRBV30 with TRBJ2-5; D is unresolved. Germline lookup yields CDR1 GTSNPN and CDR2 SVGIG (reference sequence). Trimming removed 0 bases from V and 5 bases from J, with 7 bases in between. The CDR3 contains 12 residues.

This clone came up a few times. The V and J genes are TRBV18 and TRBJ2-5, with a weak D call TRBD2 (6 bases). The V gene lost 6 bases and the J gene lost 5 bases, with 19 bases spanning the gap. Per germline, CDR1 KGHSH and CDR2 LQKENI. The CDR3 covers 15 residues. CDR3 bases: TGTGCCAGCTCTGCTCCGGGACTCAGAGGGGAGACCCAGTACTTC. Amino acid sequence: CASSAPGLRGETQYF.

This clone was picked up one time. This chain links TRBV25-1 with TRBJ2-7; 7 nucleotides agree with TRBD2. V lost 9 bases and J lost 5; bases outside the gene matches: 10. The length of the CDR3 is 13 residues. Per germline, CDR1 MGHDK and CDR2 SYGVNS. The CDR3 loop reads CASGRGGSNEQYF. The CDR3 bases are TGTGCCAGTGGGCGAGGCGGGAGCAACGAGCAGTACTTC.

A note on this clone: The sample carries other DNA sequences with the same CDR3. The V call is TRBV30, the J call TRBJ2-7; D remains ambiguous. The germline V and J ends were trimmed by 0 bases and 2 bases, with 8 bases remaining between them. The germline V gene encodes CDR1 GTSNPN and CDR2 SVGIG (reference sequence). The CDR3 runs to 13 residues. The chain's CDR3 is CAWSVGQAYEQYF. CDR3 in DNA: TGTGCCTGGAGTGTAGGGCAGGCCTACGAGCAGTACTTC.